This T cell receptor beta chain was captured by sequencing in a study of T-cell reconstitution after alpha-beta-depleted transplantation in children. Preparation of the TCRbeta library was carried out with unique molecular identifiers. In TCRdb, the PCR reads were re-called with MiXCR into one record per CDR3 protein. There are 44,000 or so distinct CDR3 sequences in the sample; about 10% occur only once, and approximately 27% lies in the top ten. This clonotype has at least ten counts. Germline V gene sequence: CDR1 SGHDN, CDR2 FVKESK. The V and J ends lost 4 bases and 6 bases respectively, with 20 bases between them. The CDR3 runs to 16 residues.

The starting material was PBMCs, mostly from graft donor cells, obtained 60 days after TCRalphabeta/CD19-depleted stem cell transplant. V gene TRBV14 combines with J gene TRBJ2-3, with D perhaps matching TRBD2 (7 bases). The sequence came from a male patient aged 2-10 years who had a stem cell transplant for chronic granulomatous disease, so the T cells may come from the graft donor. CDR3 DNA sequence: TGTGCCAGCAGCCCCTCGGGGGGCTACCCCTCGGATACGCAGTATTTT. As protein: CASSPSGGYPSDTQYF.